This passage covers 9 T cell receptor beta chains from one sample sequenced in a study of CD8+CD57+ T cells in acquired aplastic anemia. For CDR3 and TCR beta VDJ profiling, genomic DNA was the template used. In TCRdb, the reads were re-called with MiXCR into one record per CDR3 protein. The sample includes some 130,000 distinct CDR3 sequences, 41% of them seen just once. Sequencing input: sorted CD4+, CD8+, or CD8+CD57+ T cells (not recorded which) from PBMCs. These receptors were taken from a human donor in good health, serving as a control.

The table lists this clonotype with many counts. The rearrangement uses TRBV29-1 and TRBJ1-1; D not resolved. Germline CDR1 and CDR2: SQVTM and ANQGSEA. The CDR3 consists of 12 residues. Deletions cut 5 bases from V and 1 base from J, with 8 bases between. The CDR3 DNA reads TGCAGCGTTTACCCGACGAACACTGAAGCTTTCTTT. Translating gives CSVYPTNTEAFF.

The chain combines TRBV2 with TRBJ1-3; D unclear. Germline loops: CDR1 SNHLY, CDR2 FYNNEI. V lost 2 bases to trimming and J lost 11 bases, with 7 bases between them. The CDR3 totals 11 residues. In DNA form, the CDR3 reads TGTGCCAGCAGTGAATACGAACCCATATATTTT. The encoded protein is CASSEYEPIYF.

In regard to this clonotype: It is likely a read error, because the conserved phenylalanine at the end of the CDR3 is missing. This rearrangement joins TRBV20-1 to TRBJ2-2; D may be TRBD1 or TRBD2 (6 bases each). V was trimmed by 6 bases and J by 7 bases, leaving 21 bases between them. CDR1 is DFQATT and CDR2 is SNEGSKA in the germline V gene (reference sequence). The CDR3 totals 15 residues. CDR3 DNA: TGCAGTGCCCGAGGGGGGCAGGGTACGGGCGGGGAGCTGTTTCTT. Its protein is CSARGGQGTGGELFL.

For this clonotype: Germline and junction disagree at one end, which may indicate a read error. V and J are TRBV30 and TRBJ1-2; D may be TRBD1 (6 bases). The CDR3 has 14 amino acids. In germline, CDR1 is GTSNPN, CDR2 SVGIG (reference sequence). The chain's CDR3 is CAWSIPTGNYGCTF. CDR3 coding DNA: TGTGCCTGGAGTATCCCTACAGGGAACTATGGCTGCACCTTC.

This clonotype was counted ten times or more. The rearrangement joins TRBV5-5 to TRBJ2-5; D is perhaps TRBD1 or TRBD2 (5 bases each). V was cut by 3 bases and J by 5 bases, with 14 bases left in between. The CDR3 spans 14 residues. Germline CDR1 and CDR2: SGHKS and YYEKEE (reference sequence). CDR3 amino acids: CASSSGPMEETQYF. The CDR3 bases are TGTGCCAGCAGCTCGGGACCCATGGAGGAGACCCAGTACTTC.

The gene calls are TRBV7-2 and TRBJ2-7, with D perhaps TRBD1 (7 bases). The germline V and J ends were trimmed by 3 bases and 3 bases, with 9 bases remaining between them. Germline loops: CDR1 SGHTA, CDR2 FQGNSA. The CDR3 has 13 residues. The CDR3 region is CASSFQGGYEQYF. The CDR3 DNA is TGTGCCAGCAGCTTCCAGGGGGGCTACGAGCAGTACTTC.

Note on this clonotype: A clone one base away is much larger, so this may be a read error. Since the CDR3 does not end with the conserved phenylalanine or tryptophan, this likely comes from a read error. The V gene is TRBV12-5, the J gene TRBJ1-1; weak D call: TRBD1 (6 bases). Looked up from germline, CDR1 is LGHNT and CDR2 is FRNRAP. Trimming stripped 3 bases from V and 5 bases from J, with 13 bases between. This CDR3 contains 14 residues. The CDR3 loop is CASGFGGRGTEAFL. The CDR3 DNA follows: TGTGCTAGTGGTTTTGGTGGCAGGGGAACTGAAGCTTTCCTT.

At least ten counts were recorded for this clonotype. The gene calls are TRBV5-1 and TRBJ1-2; tentatively, D is TRBD1 (6 bases). CDR3 length: 13 amino acids. The V end lost 4 bases, the J end lost 12 bases, and 19 bases lay between the germline ends. CDR1 and CDR2 from the germline V gene are SGHRS and YFSETQ. CDR3 nucleotides: TGCGCCAGCAGCCCAGGGGACGATATGGGGGACACCTTC. Translating it yields CASSPGDDMGDTF.

This clonotype was counted ten times or more. V gene TRBV5-1 combines with J gene TRBJ2-5; D gene uncertain. Trimming pared 0 bases from V and 3 bases from J, leaving 9 bases between. The CDR3 contains 14 residues. CDR1 and CDR2 from the germline V gene are SGHRS and YFSETQ. This CDR3 reads CASSLGGGKETQYF. DNA for the CDR3: TGCGCCAGCAGCTTGGGAGGTGGGAAAGAGACCCAGTACTTC.